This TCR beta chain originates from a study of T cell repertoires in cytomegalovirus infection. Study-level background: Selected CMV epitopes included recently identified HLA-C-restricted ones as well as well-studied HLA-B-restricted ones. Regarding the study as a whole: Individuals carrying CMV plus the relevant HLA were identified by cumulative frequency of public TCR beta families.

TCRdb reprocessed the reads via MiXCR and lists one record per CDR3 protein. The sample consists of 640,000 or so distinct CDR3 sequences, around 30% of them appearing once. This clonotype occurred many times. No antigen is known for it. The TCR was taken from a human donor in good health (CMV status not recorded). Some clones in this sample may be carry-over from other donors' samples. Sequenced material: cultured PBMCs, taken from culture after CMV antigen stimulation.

In nucleotides, the CDR3 is TGTGCCAGCAGCTTAGATGGCGGGAGTTGGTACGAGCAGTACTTC. Translated, it gives CASSLDGGSWYEQYF. The V gene is TRBV7-2, the J gene TRBJ2-7; 7 positions match TRBD2. The germline V gene has CDR1 SGHTA and CDR2 FQGNSA. The V and J ends lost 1 base and 4 bases, in that order; junction bases with no gene match: 7. The CDR3 covers 15 residues.